Each of the 12 T cell receptor beta chains below was sequenced from the same sample in a study of blood T cells in healthy people across ages. With a J-beta primer mix and a sample-barcoded 5' primer, a second PCR ran about 7 to 12 cycles. TCRdb re-called the 5' RACE reads with MiXCR, one entry per CDR3 protein. There are 1.8 million or so distinct CDR3 sequences in the sample; 35% to 50% occur only once, and 23% lies in the top ten. The sequencing input was blood. These receptors were collected from a human donor in good health.

V is TRBV6-2 or TRBV6-3 and J is TRBJ2-1; D gene ambiguous. Germline loops: CDR1 MNHEY, CDR2 SVGEGT. This CDR3 contains 15 residues. Deletions cut 2 bases from V and 0 bases from J, with 8 bases between. For the CDR3, the DNA is TGTGCCAGCAGTTACAGATTTAGCTCCTACAATGAGCAGTTCTTC. It specifies CASSYRFSSYNEQFF.

This clonotype was counted only a few times. The chain uses TRBV28 and TRBJ2-5; 8 nucleotides line up with TRBD1. V lost 10 bases to trimming and J lost 3 bases; unmatched junction nucleotides: 13. CDR1 and CDR2 from the germline V gene are MDHEN and SYDVKM. This CDR3 has 15 amino acids. The chain's CDR3 is CATRGGTGVKETQYF. CDR3 nucleotide sequence: TGTGCCACCCGAGGGGGGACAGGAGTAAAAGAGACCCAGTACTTC.

This clonotype was seen more than once but under ten times. This chain links TRBV20-1 with TRBJ2-7; D might be TRBD1 (5 bases). The germline V gene has CDR1 DFQATT and CDR2 SNEGSKA (reference sequence). Trimming removed 6 bases at V and 2 bases at J, with 14 bases between. This CDR3 is 13 amino acids long. The CDR3 is CSALPRVAYEQYF. The CDR3 DNA reads TGCAGTGCCCTTCCCAGGGTGGCCTACGAGCAGTACTTC.

The chain is built from TRBV4-2 and TRBJ2-7, with 12 bases lining up with TRBD2. V shed 5 bases, J shed 1 base, and the junction held 3 bases outside the gene matches. Germline CDR1 reads LGHNA; CDR2 reads YNFKEQ. This CDR3 has 15 residues. DNA of the CDR3: TGTGCCAGCAGCTTCACTAGCGGGAGGTCCTACGAGCAGTACTTC. Its translation is CASSFTSGRSYEQYF.

The chain carries TRBV7-8 and TRBJ2-3; D gene uncertain. The CDR3 loop spans 20 amino acids. V lost 5 bases to trimming and J lost 0 bases, with 27 bases between them. Looked up from germline, CDR1 is SGHVS and CDR2 is FQNEAQ. The CDR3 DNA is TGTGCCAGCAGCCCCCCCTTGGTGGCGGCCACCATTTCTAGCACAGATACGCAGTATTTT. It codes for CASSPPLVAATISSTDTQYF.

CDR3 loop: CASSGGTGEKTFF. The CDR3 DNA sequence: TGTGCCAGCAGCGGTGGGACAGGGGAGAAAACTTTCTTT. The V and J genes are TRBV2 and TRBJ1-1, with 10 bases that match TRBD1. The CDR3 is 13 amino acids. Germline-derived CDR1 and CDR2 are SNHLY and FYNNEI. Trimming cost V 6 bases and J 12 bases; bases outside gene matches: 10.

The rearrangement uses TRBV7-8 and TRBJ2-7, with TRBD1 identical over 7 bases. Germline V CDR1 and CDR2: SGHVS, FQNEAQ. This CDR3 comprises 14 residues. V lost 2 bases, J lost 3 bases, and 4 bases stayed unmatched. CDR3 nucleotides: TGTGCCAGCAGCTTACCCGGGACAGACTACGAGCAGTACTTC. Protein product: CASSLPGTDYEQYF.

The chain couples TRBV20-1 to TRBJ1-4; TRBD1 matches at 8 bases. The CDR3 runs to 15 residues. Germline CDR1 DFQATT, CDR2 SNEGSKA (reference sequence). The J segment lost 8 bases and the V segment lost 0 bases, leaving 8 bases of the junction unmatched. The CDR3 sequence is CSARDHQGAVEKLFF. For the CDR3, the DNA is TGCAGTGCTAGAGATCATCAGGGGGCTGTGGAAAAACTGTTTTTT.

This clonotype came up a few times. The chain combines TRBV6-2 or TRBV6-3 with TRBJ2-5; TRBD1 matches 7 bases. CDR3 length: 14 amino acids. V trimming: 6 bases; J trimming: 5 bases; junction bases outside the gene matches: 9. CDR1 MNHEY and CDR2 SVGEGT come from the germline V gene. The CDR3 coding sequence is TGTGCCAGCAGAGAATTTCTGACAGGGGAGACCCAGTACTTC. Translation: CASREFLTGETQYF.

The V call is TRBV12-5, the J call TRBJ1-2; no reliable D call. Germline V gene lookup returns CDR1 LGHNT and CDR2 FRNRAP. V dropped 2 bases and J dropped 7 bases, with 11 bases sitting between them. The CDR3 is 13 residues long. CDR3 region: CASGLYLGFGYTF. In DNA, the CDR3 is TGTGCTAGTGGTTTGTACCTGGGCTTTGGCTACACCTTC.

This clonotype was recorded a few times. The chain couples TRBV5-5 to TRBJ2-4; 7 bases are shared with TRBD1. V shed 3 bases and J 6 bases; nucleotides not matched to a gene: 9. Germline loops: CDR1 SGHKS, CDR2 YYEKEE (reference sequence). The CDR3 runs to 15 residues. The CDR3 DNA reads as TGTGCCAGCAGCTCGAACAGGGGAGATACAAACATTCAGTACTTC. It is translated as CASSSNRGDTNIQYF.

The sample holds one count of this clonotype. Germline and junction disagree at one end, which may indicate a read error. The chain links TRBV12-3 or TRBV12-4 to TRBJ2-4; 11 nucleotides match TRBD1. This CDR3 is 14 amino acids long. This CDR3 reads CTSTPQGTGGEQYF. The DNA for the CDR3 is TGTACCAGCACCCCTCAGGGGACAGGGGGTGAGCAGTACTTC.